This T cell receptor beta chain was captured in a study of cytomegalovirus exposure and HLA in healthy donors. Notes on the study in general: V- and J-gene trimming in TCR beta was tied to a missense DCLRE1C variant by an analysis performed later.

For this clone: Its antigen remains unidentified.

It was with 60 Vbeta and 13 Jbeta primers that the PCR ran. The protocol was immunoSEQ multiplex PCR, while the TCRdb copy is restricted to in-frame clones and leaves out a portion. The sample shows 250,000 or so clones, about nine tenths of them seen only once. The CDR3 is made up of 16 amino acids. Per germline, CDR1 SGHKS and CDR2 YYEKEE (reference sequence). J was trimmed by 0 bases and V by 2 bases; bases with no gene match: 4. The J gene is TRBJ2-1, the V gene TRBV5-5, with 8 bases fitting TRBD1. The sequenced sample consisted of PBMCs. This receptor was taken from a girl aged 2-10 years in good health and CMV-seronegative. The CDR3: CASSLTGTGSYNEQFF. DNA for the CDR3: TGTGCCAGCAGCTTAACCGGGACAGGCTCCTACAATGAGCAGTTCTTC.